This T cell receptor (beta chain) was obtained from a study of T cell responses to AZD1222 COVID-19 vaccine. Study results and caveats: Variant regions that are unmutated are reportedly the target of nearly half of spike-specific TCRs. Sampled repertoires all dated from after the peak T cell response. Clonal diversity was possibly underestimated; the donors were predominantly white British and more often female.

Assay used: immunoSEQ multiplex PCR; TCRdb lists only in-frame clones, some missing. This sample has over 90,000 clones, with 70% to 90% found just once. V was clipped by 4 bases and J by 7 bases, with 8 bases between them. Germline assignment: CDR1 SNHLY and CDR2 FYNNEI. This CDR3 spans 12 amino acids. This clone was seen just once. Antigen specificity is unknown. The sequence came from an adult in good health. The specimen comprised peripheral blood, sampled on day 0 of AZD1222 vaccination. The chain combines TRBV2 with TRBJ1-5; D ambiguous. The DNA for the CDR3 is TGTGCCAGCAGTGGGGTTCGACAGCCCCAGCATTTT. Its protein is CASSGVRQPQHF. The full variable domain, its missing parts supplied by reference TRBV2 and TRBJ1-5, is EPEVTQTPSHQVTQMGQEVILRCVPISNHLYFYWYRQILGQKVEFLVSFYNNEISEKSEIFDDQFSVERPDGSNFTLKIRSTKLEDSAMYFCASSGVRQPQHFGDGTRLSIL.